The rows below give T cell receptor beta chains drawn from one sample of a study of blood T cell repertoires in COVID-19. Profiled with immunoSEQ multiplex PCR; TCRdb holds only in-frame clones, not every one. The repertoire consists of about 170,000 clones, with more than 70% occurring once and the leading ten covering approximately 4%. Sequencing input: PBMCs or T cells enriched from blood (not recorded which). All receptors derive from a woman aged 50 to 65 in a cohort exposed to, infected with or recovered from COVID-19 (not recorded which). Both conserved end residues are part of each CDR3. A D gene is named only where the DNA matches it firmly. Not all rows give a size; the values are once, few, many and, for expanded clones, a class.

>TRBV29-1|.|.|TRBJ2-7
TGCAGCGTTTCGTCAGGGGCCTACGAGCAGTACTTC
CSVSSGAYEQYF
>TRBV3-1/TRBV3-2|.|.|TRBJ2-1
TGTGCCAGCAGCTTAATAGCGCACAGCTCCTACAATGAGCAGTTCTTC
CASSLIAHSSYNEQFF
>TRBV28|.|.|TRBJ2-7
TGTGCCACTAGGCAGGGCGGCTACGAGCAGTACTTC
CATRQGGYEQYF
>TRBV7-3|TRBD2|.|TRBJ2-2
TGTGCCAGCAGCTTAGGACTAGCGAACACCGGGGAGCTGTTTTTT
CASSLGLANTGELFF
>TRBV27|TRBD2|.|TRBJ2-1
TGTGCCAGCACCCACTCCGCTAGCGGGGATTGGGACAATGAGCAGTTCTTC
CASTHSASGDWDNEQFF
>TRBV28|.|.|TRBJ1-1
TGTGCCAGCAGTTTACCCCAGGGGTTCACTGAAGCTTTCTTT
CASSLPQGFTEAFF
>TRBV15|TRBD1|.|TRBJ1-5
TGTGCCACCAGCAGAGATAAGGGACAGGTCAATCAGCCCCAGCATTTT
CATSRDKGQVNQPQHF
>TRBV7-9|TRBD1|few|TRBJ1-2
TGTGCCAGCAGCTACGAGGGTACAGGGGGAGACACCTTC
CASSYEGTGGDTF
>TRBV7-6|TRBD1|.|TRBJ2-7
TGTGCCAGCAGTTGGAGACCGGGACAGGGTGACGAGCAGTACTTC
CASSWRPGQGDEQYF
>TRBV7-9|.|.|TRBJ1-3
TGTGCCAGCACCTCGGGAAACACCATATATTTT
CASTSGNTIYF
>TRBV5-1|.|.|TRBJ1-3
TGCGCCAGCAGCGGGGAAACAGGGTGGTCTGGAAACACCATATATTTT
CASSGETGWSGNTIYF
>TRBV19|TRBD2|.|TRBJ2-7
TGTGCCAGTAGTTGGGAGGGCCCGGGCGAGCAGTACTTC
CASSWEGPGEQYF
>TRBV19|TRBD2|.|TRBJ2-5
TGTGCCAGTAGTGCGCGGGGGGCCGGCGAGGAGACCCAGTACTTC
CASSARGAGEETQYF
>TRBV6-2/TRBV6-3|TRBD1|many|TRBJ2-2
TGTGCCAGCAGTTTAGCCGGGACAGGGGGTCGCCTAACCGGGGAGCTGTTTTTT
CASSLAGTGGRLTGELFF
>TRBV27|.|once|TRBJ1-1
TGTGCCAGCAGTATCGACAGGAACACTGAAGCTTTCTTT
CASSIDRNTEAFF
>TRBV18|.|.|TRBJ2-7
TGTGCCAGCTCCCAGAGGCTCTACGAGCAGTACTTC
CASSQRLYEQYF
>TRBV11-2|.|.|TRBJ2-3
TGTGCCAGCAGCTTAAACAGGGTCACAGATACGCAGTATTTT
CASSLNRVTDTQYF
>TRBV19|TRBD1|.|TRBJ1-3
TGTGCCACCAGCCGGGACAGGGAGAACACCATATATTTT
CATSRDRENTIYF